Below, 19 T cell receptor beta chains from the same sample are listed, as sequenced in a study of shared clonotypes between healthy human individuals. Some clones are missing from TCRdb's copy, which holds only in-frame ones; the method was immunoSEQ multiplex PCR. The sample contains a few hundred thousand clones, approximately 65% of which appear only once. Sample: memory CD4+ T cells sorted from blood. Regarding subset: CD45RA-negative fraction. These receptors originate from a man younger than 45 in good health.

The V call is TRBV2, the J call TRBJ2-7; tentatively, D is TRBD1 (5 bases). The V gene's germline CDR1 is SNHLY and CDR2 FYNNEI. This CDR3 is 12 amino acids long. Trimming left V 6 bases short and J 2 bases short, with 8 bases between. The DNA of the CDR3 is TGTGCCAGCAGAACAGGCCCCTACGAGCAGTACTTC. As protein: CASRTGPYEQYF.

Worth noting for this clone: Additional DNA sequences in this sample encode the identical CDR3. The V and J genes are TRBV5-1 and TRBJ2-3; 13 nucleotides agree with TRBD2. The junction had 6 bases not matched to a gene; V was cut back by 4 bases and J by 4 bases. The V gene's germline CDR1 is SGHRS and CDR2 YFSETQ. The CDR3 totals 16 residues. The CDR3 DNA reads as TGCGCCAGCAGCCCAAGGACTAGCGGGAGCCCAGATACGCAGTATTTT. Translating gives CASSPRTSGSPDTQYF. Full variable domain (remainder filled in from reference TRBV5-1 and TRBJ2-3): KAGVTQTPRYLIKTRGQQVTLSCSPISGHRSVSWYQQTPGQGLQFLFEYFSETQRNKGNFPGRFSGRQFSNSRSEMNVSTLELGDSALYLCASSPRTSGSPDTQYFGPGTRLTVL.

A word on this clone: A much larger clone lies a single base off, so this may be a read error. The same CDR3 is also encoded by other DNA sequences in this sample. The V gene is TRBV7-3, the J gene TRBJ2-7, with D possibly being TRBD2 (6 bases). Germline values: CDR1 SGHTA, CDR2 FQGTGA. This CDR3 is 15 amino acids long. This CDR3 is CASSLGGMGSYEQYF. Here the CDR3 DNA reads TGCGCCAGCAGCTTAGGCGGGATGGGCTCCTACGAGCAGTACTTC.

This clone was detected ten times or more. The chain is built from TRBV7-6 and TRBJ2-1, with D perhaps being TRBD1 or TRBD2 (5 bases each). Germline-derived CDR1 and CDR2 are SGHVS and FNYEAQ. V lost 5 bases, J lost 3 bases, and 20 bases lay in between. The CDR3 consists of 17 residues. DNA of the CDR3: TGTGCCAGCAGCCGACTAATGGTGGGGGTCCTCTACAATGAGCAGTTCTTC. This gives the protein CASSRLMVGVLYNEQFF.

This clone was counted a few times. The chain links TRBV5-6 to TRBJ2-1, with 10 bases fitting TRBD2. The CDR3 runs 13 residues. The germline CDR1 and CDR2 sequences are SGHDT and YYEEEE. The J segment lost 10 bases and the V segment lost 4 bases, leaving 5 bases of the junction unmatched. This CDR3 reads CASSPRGLAEQFF. The CDR3 DNA is TGTGCCAGCAGCCCCCGGGGACTAGCGGAGCAGTTCTTC. The full variable domain, rest sourced from reference TRBV5-6 and TRBJ2-1, is DAGVTQSPTHLIKTRGQQVTLRCSPKSGHDTVSWYQQALGQGPQFIFQYYEEEERQRGNFPDRFSGHQFPNYSSELNVNALLLGDSALYLCASSPRGLAEQFFGPGTRLTVL.

The V and J genes are TRBV5-1 and TRBJ2-3, with 9 positions matching TRBD2. Losses at the gene ends were 0 bases for V and 4 bases for J; bases not matched to a gene: 6. The germline V gene encodes CDR1 SGHRS and CDR2 YFSETQ. The CDR3 sequence is 16 residues long. The CDR3 sequence: CASSLVGTSSADTQYF. CDR3 nucleotide sequence: TGCGCCAGCAGCTTGGTGGGGACTAGCAGTGCAGATACGCAGTATTTT.

This chain connects TRBV6-5 to TRBJ1-4; D call uncertain. Trimming shortened V by 10 bases and J by 5 bases, and 20 bases separated the two germline ends. From germline, CDR1 is MNHEY and CDR2 SVGAGI. The CDR3 length is 15 residues. CDR3 nucleotide sequence: TGTGCCACCAGCGACGGGAGCGCGGGGAATGAAAAACTGTTTTTT. Encoded protein: CATSDGSAGNEKLFF.

The chain employs TRBV11-2 and TRBJ1-5; possibly TRBD1 for D (6 bases). V was cut by 5 bases and J by 0 bases, with 20 bases left in between. The CDR3 sequence is 18 residues long. Germline CDR1 is SGHAT and CDR2 is FQNNGV. CDR3 sequence: CASSGDTRLTYSNQPQHF. As DNA, the CDR3 is TGTGCCAGCAGCGGGGACACGCGACTGACATATAGCAATCAGCCCCAGCATTTT.

The CDR3 loop is CASSYGSGGNQPQHF. DNA for the CDR3: TGTGCCAGCAGCTATGGGAGTGGGGGCAATCAGCCCCAGCATTTT. This sequence joins TRBV28 and TRBJ1-5, with D unresolved. V was clipped by 6 bases and J by 2 bases, with 14 bases between them. There are 15 residues in the CDR3. Germline V gene sequence: CDR1 MDHEN, CDR2 SYDVKM.

This chain uses TRBV12-2 with TRBJ2-5; the D call TRBD2 from the table was never checked on the DNA. TRBV12-2 is deemed a pseudogene. There are 16 residues in the CDR3. The CDR3 nucleotides are TGTGCAAGTCGCTGCTATAGCGGGAGGGCGGTAGAGACCCAGTACTTC. This gives the protein CASRCYSGRAVETQYF.

J is TRBJ2-5 and V is TRBV30; D is perhaps TRBD1 (6 bases). V lost 2 bases and J 5 bases, leaving 15 bases between the germline ends. Germline V CDR1 and CDR2: GTSNPN, SVGIG (reference sequence). This CDR3 is built from 14 residues. Written as DNA, the CDR3 is TGTGCCTGGAGTCCCTTGGCAGGGGAGGAGACCCAGTACTTC. Translating gives CAWSPLAGEETQYF.

As DNA, the CDR3 is TGTGCCAGCTCACCATCCCACATGGGGGTGGGGAATCAGCCCCAGCATTTT. Translating gives CASSPSHMGVGNQPQHF. V usage is TRBV18 and J usage is TRBJ1-5, with D possibly being TRBD1 (5 bases). Germline V gives CDR1 KGHSH, CDR2 LQKENI. Trimming took off 2 bases at V and 4 bases at J, with 18 bases between the two ends. The CDR3 spans 17 residues.

The chain recombines TRBV5-4 with TRBJ2-1; 8 nucleotides align to TRBD2. Germline loops: CDR1 SGHNT, CDR2 YYREEE (reference sequence). The CDR3 consists of 17 residues. J was trimmed by 0 bases and V by 3 bases; bases with no gene match: 8. Written as DNA, the CDR3 is TGTGCCAGCAGCTCAAGGGGTCGGGAGGGCTCCTACAATGAGCAGTTCTTC. Translation: CASSSRGREGSYNEQFF.

This rearrangement joins TRBV19 to TRBJ2-1, with TRBD1 identical over 8 bases. The V and J ends lost 10 bases and 8 bases, in that order; junction bases with no gene match: 10. Germline loops: CDR1 LNHDA, CDR2 SQIVND (reference sequence). The length of the CDR3 is 13 residues. The CDR3 region has the DNA TGTGCCACAACACAGGGGGGTGGCGATGAGCAGTTCTTC. This sequence encodes CATTQGGGDEQFF.

This clone was recorded a few times. CDR3 coding DNA: TGTGCCAGTAGTCACAAAGGACAGGGAAGTTACCAGCCCCAGCATTTT. Protein: CASSHKGQGSYQPQHF. The chain uses TRBV19 and TRBJ1-5; 8 bases match TRBD1. J gave up 7 bases and V 5 bases, and 13 bases lay outside the gene matches. Looked up from germline, CDR1 is LNHDA and CDR2 is SQIVND (reference sequence). The CDR3 extends over 16 amino acids.

The chain couples TRBV29-1 to TRBJ2-7; D uncertain. Per the germline V gene, CDR1 is SQVTM and CDR2 is ANQGSEA. The CDR3 totals 11 residues. The V and J ends lost 3 bases and 5 bases respectively, with 8 bases between them. The CDR3 region is CSVDLAHEQYF. The CDR3 DNA reads as TGCAGCGTTGACCTGGCCCACGAGCAGTACTTC.

The gene calls are TRBV11-2 and TRBJ2-2; 10 bases map to TRBD1. This CDR3 has 14 amino acids. V shed 3 bases, J shed 7 bases, and the junction held 2 bases outside the gene matches. The germline gives CDR1 SGHAT, CDR2 FQNNGV. The CDR3 is CASSLGTGVGELFF. The CDR3 nucleotides read TGTGCCAGCAGCTTGGGGACAGGGGTCGGGGAGCTGTTTTTT.

This clone has at least ten counts. The rearrangement uses TRBV2 and TRBJ2-3; 10 bases fit TRBD1. Germline V CDR1 and CDR2: SNHLY, FYNNEI. The CDR3 contains 15 residues. J gave up 5 bases and V 5 bases, and 7 bases lay outside the gene matches. The CDR3 nucleotides read TGTGCCAGCAGTTCCCGGGACAGGGGAAGAGATACGCAGTATTTT. Protein sequence: CASSSRDRGRDTQYF.

The CDR3 reads CASSEIGGKSTYEQYF. Written as DNA, the CDR3 is TGTGCCAGCAGTGAAATAGGGGGAAAGAGCACCTACGAGCAGTACTTC. The chain carries TRBV6-1 and TRBJ2-7; maybe TRBD1 (6 bases). The CDR3 is made up of 16 amino acids. Germline lookup yields CDR1 MNHNS and CDR2 SASEGT. V lost 2 bases and J 2 bases, leaving 16 bases between the germline ends.